These T cell receptor beta chains were read from a single sample in a study of post-analysis software for immune sequencing data. In TCRdb, the PCR reads were re-called with MiXCR into one record per CDR3 protein. The sample shows hundreds of thousands of distinct CDR3 sequences, 25% to 30% of them seen only once. The sequenced material came from blood. These receptors were collected from a girl between 10 and 17 years old with multiple sclerosis. Each CDR3 is given with its conserved first and last residue. Fields, in order: V gene, D gene, J gene, clone size, CDR3 protein, CDR3 DNA. D genes are given only for firm matches. The size entry is marked missing in some rows and otherwise reads once, few, many or a size class.

TRBV9	TRBD2	TRBJ2-1	NA	CASSPHLLAGEGDEQFF	TGTGCCAGCAGCCCGCACCTCCTAGCGGGAGAGGGGGATGAGCAGTTCTTC
TRBV6-5	NA	TRBJ2-5	NA	CASSYSGGPGEAQYF	TGTGCCAGCAGTTACTCGGGGGGGCCAGGAGAGGCCCAGTACTTC
TRBV9	NA	TRBJ1-4	once	CANSVLGDTNEKLFF	TGTGCCAACAGCGTATTGGGGGACACCAATGAAAAACTGTTTTTT
TRBV5-1	TRBD1	TRBJ2-5	NA	CASSSPGQNVETQYF	TGCGCCAGCAGCTCCCCGGGACAGAACGTAGAGACCCAGTACTTC
TRBV7-6	NA	TRBJ2-7	few	CASSPAVQPNSYEQYF	TGTGCCAGCAGCCCGGCCGTGCAGCCCAACTCCTACGAGCAGTACTTC
TRBV12-3/TRBV12-4	NA	TRBJ2-3	few	CASSTPWGNTQYF	TGTGCCAGCAGTACCCCTTGGGGGAATACGCAGTATTTT
TRBV7-9	TRBD1	TRBJ2-4	many	CASSGQGLAKNIQYF	TGTGCCAGCAGCGGACAGGGTCTAGCCAAAAACATTCAGTACTTC
TRBV12-3/TRBV12-4	NA	TRBJ2-1	few	CASSLGDYNEQFF	TGTGCCAGCAGTTTGGGGGACTACAATGAGCAGTTCTTC
TRBV12-3/TRBV12-4	NA	TRBJ1-2	NA	CASRNNREGNYGYTF	TGTGCCAGCAGGAACAACCGAGAGGGGAACTATGGCTACACCTTC
TRBV7-9	TRBD1	TRBJ1-2	NA	CASSCRDRGYGYTF	TGTGCCAGCAGCTGCCGGGACAGGGGCTATGGCTACACCTTC
TRBV29-1	NA	TRBJ1-1	NA	CSVTNNRGGVTEAFF	TGCAGCGTAACCAACAATAGGGGTGGGGTCACTGAAGCTTTCTTT
TRBV20-1	NA	TRBJ2-5	few	CSARVPLVRRDASKSGETQYF	TGCAGTGCTAGAGTTCCCCTCGTTAGGCGGGACGCATCTAAATCTGGGGAGACCCAGTACTTC
TRBV7-8	TRBD1	TRBJ2-6	NA	CASSLASGGFGANVLTF	TGTGCCAGCAGCTTAGCATCAGGGGGCTTTGGGGCCAACGTCCTGACTTTC
TRBV6-1	TRBD2	TRBJ2-4	few	CASILTSGGLAKNIQYF	TGTGCCAGCATCTTGACTAGCGGGGGGCTAGCCAAAAACATTCAGTACTTC
TRBV20-1	NA	TRBJ1-1	NA	CSARSRRGASNTEAFF	TGCAGTGCTAGATCCAGAAGGGGCGCGTCTAACACTGAAGCTTTCTTT
TRBV28	NA	TRBJ2-1	many	CASRKTGPHEQFF	TGTGCCAGCAGAAAGACAGGTCCCCACGAGCAGTTCTTC
TRBV5-1	NA	TRBJ2-6	NA	CASSLGGVAGANVLTF	TGCGCCAGCAGCTTGGGCGGGGTCGCCGGGGCCAACGTCCTGACTTTC
TRBV6-2/TRBV6-3	NA	TRBJ2-1	NA	CASSYKRGGVYNEQFF	TGTGCCAGCAGTTACAAAAGGGGGGGCGTTTACAATGAGCAGTTCTTC
TRBV14	TRBD2	TRBJ2-1	few	CASSLAGGLSEFF	TGTGCCAGCAGCTTAGCGGGAGGGCTCTCGGAGTTCTTC
TRBV3-1	NA	TRBJ1-2	NA	CASSQVGSYGYTF	TGTGCCAGCAGCCAAGTAGGGAGCTATGGCTACACCTTC
TRBV11-2	NA	TRBJ2-2	once	CASSLNPGGSTGELFF	TGTGCCAGCAGCTTAAATCCCGGGGGCAGCACCGGGGAGCTGTTTTTT
TRBV27	NA	TRBJ1-2	NA	CASSPRGAGDYGYTF	TGTGCCAGCAGTCCGCGCGGGGCAGGGGACTATGGCTACACCTTC
TRBV5-6	NA	TRBJ2-7	NA	CASSFPLGEQYF	TGTGCCAGCAGCTTCCCATTGGGCGAGCAGTACTTC